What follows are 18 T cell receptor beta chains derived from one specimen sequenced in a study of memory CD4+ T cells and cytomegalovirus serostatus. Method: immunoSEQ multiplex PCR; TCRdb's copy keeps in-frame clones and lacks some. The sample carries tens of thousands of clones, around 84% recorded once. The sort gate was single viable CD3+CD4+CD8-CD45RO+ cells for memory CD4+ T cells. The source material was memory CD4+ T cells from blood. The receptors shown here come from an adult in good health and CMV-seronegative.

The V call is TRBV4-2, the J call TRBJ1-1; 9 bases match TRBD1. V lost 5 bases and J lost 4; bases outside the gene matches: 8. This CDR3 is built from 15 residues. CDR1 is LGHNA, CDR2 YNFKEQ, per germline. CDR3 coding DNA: TGTGCCAGCAGCTACCGACAGGGGGGAAGCACTGAAGCTTTCTTT. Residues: CASSYRQGGSTEAFF.

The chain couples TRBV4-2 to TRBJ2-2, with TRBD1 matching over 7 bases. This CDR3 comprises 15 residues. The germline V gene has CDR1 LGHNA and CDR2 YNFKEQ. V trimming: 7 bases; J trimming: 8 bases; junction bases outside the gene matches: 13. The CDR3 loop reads CASKVSLGQVGELFF. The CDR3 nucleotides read TGTGCCAGCAAAGTTAGTCTAGGACAGGTAGGGGAGCTGTTTTTT.

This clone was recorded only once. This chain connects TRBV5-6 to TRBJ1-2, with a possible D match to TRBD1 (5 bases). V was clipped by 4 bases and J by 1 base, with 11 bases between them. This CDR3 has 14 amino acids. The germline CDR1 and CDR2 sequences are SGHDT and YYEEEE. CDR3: CASSLPGGNYGYTF. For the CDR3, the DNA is TGTGCCAGCAGCCTGCCCGGGGGTAACTATGGCTACACCTTC. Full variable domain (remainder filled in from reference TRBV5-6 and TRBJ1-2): DAGVTQSPTHLIKTRGQQVTLRCSPKSGHDTVSWYQQALGQGPQFIFQYYEEEERQRGNFPDRFSGHQFPNYSSELNVNALLLGDSALYLCASSLPGGNYGYTFGSGTRLTVV.

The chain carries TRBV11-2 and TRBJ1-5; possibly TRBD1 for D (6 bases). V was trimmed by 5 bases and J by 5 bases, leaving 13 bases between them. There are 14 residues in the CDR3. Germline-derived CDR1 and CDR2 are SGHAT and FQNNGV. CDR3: CASSNTGPYQPQHF. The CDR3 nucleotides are TGTGCCAGCAGCAACACAGGGCCCTATCAGCCCCAGCATTTT.

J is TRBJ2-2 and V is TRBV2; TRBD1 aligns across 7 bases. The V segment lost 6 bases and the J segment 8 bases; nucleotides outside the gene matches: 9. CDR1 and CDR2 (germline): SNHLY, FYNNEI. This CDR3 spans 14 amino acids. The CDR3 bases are TGTGCCAGCAGCGCCGACAGGGCCTCTGGGGAGCTGTTTTTT. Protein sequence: CASSADRASGELFF. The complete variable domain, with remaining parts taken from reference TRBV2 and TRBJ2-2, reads EPEVTQTPSHQVTQMGQEVILRCVPISNHLYFYWYRQILGQKVEFLVSFYNNEISEKSEIFDDQFSVERPDGSNFTLKIRSTKLEDSAMYFCASSADRASGELFFGEGSRLTVL.

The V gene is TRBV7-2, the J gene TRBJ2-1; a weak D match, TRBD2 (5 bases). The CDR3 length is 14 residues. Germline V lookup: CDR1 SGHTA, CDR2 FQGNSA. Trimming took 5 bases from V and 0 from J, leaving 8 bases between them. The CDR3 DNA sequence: TGTGCCAGCAGCATGAGGGACTCCTACAATGAGCAGTTCTTC. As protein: CASSMRDSYNEQFF.

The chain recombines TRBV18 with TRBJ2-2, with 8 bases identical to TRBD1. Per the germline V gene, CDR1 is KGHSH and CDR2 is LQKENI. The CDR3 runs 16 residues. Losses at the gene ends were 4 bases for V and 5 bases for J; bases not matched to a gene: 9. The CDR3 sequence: CASSRNAGGSTGELFF. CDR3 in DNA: TGTGCCAGCTCACGTAACGCAGGGGGCTCGACCGGGGAGCTGTTTTTT.

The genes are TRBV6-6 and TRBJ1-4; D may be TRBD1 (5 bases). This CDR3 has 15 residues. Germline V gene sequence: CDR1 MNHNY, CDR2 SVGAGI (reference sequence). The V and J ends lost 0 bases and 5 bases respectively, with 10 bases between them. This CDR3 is CASSYSQESNEKLFF. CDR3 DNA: TGTGCCAGCAGTTACTCACAGGAGTCCAATGAAAAACTGTTTTTT.

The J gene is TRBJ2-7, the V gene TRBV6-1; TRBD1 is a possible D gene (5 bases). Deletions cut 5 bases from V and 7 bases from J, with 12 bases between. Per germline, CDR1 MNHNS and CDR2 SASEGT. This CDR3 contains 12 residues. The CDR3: CASSRQFGEQYF. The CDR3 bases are TGTGCCAGCAGTAGACAGTTTGGAGAGCAGTACTTC.

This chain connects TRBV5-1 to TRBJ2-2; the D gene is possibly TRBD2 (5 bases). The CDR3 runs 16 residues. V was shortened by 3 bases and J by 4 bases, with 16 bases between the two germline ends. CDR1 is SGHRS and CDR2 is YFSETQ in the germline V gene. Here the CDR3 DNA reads TGCGCCAGCAGCTCGGGGAGACTGCCGGGCACCGGGGAGCTGTTTTTT. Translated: CASSSGRLPGTGELFF.

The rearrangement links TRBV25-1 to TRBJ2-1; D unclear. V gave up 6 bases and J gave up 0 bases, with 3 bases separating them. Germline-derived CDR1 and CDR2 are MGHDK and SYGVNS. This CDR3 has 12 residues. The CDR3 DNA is TGTGCCAGCAGGCCCTCCTACAATGAGCAGTTCTTC. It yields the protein CASRPSYNEQFF.

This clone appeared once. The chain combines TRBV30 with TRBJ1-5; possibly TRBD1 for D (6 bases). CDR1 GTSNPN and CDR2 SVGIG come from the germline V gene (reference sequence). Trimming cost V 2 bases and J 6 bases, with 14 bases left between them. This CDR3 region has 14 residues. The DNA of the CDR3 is TGTGCCTGGAGTATACAGGGAAACGGTCAGCCCCAGCATTTT. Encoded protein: CAWSIQGNGQPQHF.

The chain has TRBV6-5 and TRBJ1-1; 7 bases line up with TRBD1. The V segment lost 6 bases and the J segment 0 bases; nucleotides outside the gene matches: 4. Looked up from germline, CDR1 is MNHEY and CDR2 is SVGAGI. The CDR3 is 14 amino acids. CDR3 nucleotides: TGTGCCAGCAGAGGGACAGTAATGAACACTGAAGCTTTCTTT. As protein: CASRGTVMNTEAFF.

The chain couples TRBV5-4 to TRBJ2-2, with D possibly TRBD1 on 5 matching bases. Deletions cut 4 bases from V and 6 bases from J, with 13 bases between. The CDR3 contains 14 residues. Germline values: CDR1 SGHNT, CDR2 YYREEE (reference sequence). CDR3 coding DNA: TGTGCCAGCAGCCCGGAAATAGGGGCCGGGGAGCTGTTTTTT. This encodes CASSPEIGAGELFF.

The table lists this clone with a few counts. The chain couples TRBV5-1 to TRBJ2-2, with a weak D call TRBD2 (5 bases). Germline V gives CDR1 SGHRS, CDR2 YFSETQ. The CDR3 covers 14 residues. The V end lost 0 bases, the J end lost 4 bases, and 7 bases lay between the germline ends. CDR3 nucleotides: TGCGCCAGCAGCTTGGGGAGGATCACCGGGGAGCTGTTTTTT. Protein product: CASSLGRITGELFF.

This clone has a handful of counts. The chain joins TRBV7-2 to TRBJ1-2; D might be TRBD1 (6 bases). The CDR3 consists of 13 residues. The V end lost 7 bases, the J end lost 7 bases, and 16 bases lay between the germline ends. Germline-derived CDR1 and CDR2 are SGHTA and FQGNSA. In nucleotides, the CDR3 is TGTGCCAGCAATTATGGGGGGGCCCTTGGCTACACCTTC. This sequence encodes CASNYGGALGYTF.

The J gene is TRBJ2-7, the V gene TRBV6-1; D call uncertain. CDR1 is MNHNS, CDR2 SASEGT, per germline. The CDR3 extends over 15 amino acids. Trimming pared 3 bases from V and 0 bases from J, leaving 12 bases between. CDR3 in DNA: TGTGCCAGCAGTGACCCCCAGCGAACCTCCTACGAGCAGTACTTC. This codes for CASSDPQRTSYEQYF.

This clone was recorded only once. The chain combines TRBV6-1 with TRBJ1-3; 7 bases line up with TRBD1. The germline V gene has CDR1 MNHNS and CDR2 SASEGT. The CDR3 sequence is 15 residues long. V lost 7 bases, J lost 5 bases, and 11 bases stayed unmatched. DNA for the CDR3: TGTGCCAGCATCGAAATGACAGGGCTACGAAACACCATATATTTT. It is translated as CASIEMTGLRNTIYF.